Listed below are T cell receptor beta chains from one sample, sequenced in a study of blood T cell repertoires in COVID-19. TCRdb's copy holds only in-frame clones and misses some; the assay was immunoSEQ multiplex PCR. The sample includes 230,000 or so clones, roughly nine tenths of them seen just once. The sample consisted of peripheral blood. Receptor source: a woman aged 40 to 50 who had recovered from COVID-19. CDR3s include the opening cysteine and the closing phenylalanine or tryptophan. Each record gives: J gene, V gene, clone size, D gene, CDR3 DNA, CDR3 protein. D genes are given only for firm matches. Size is stated for part of the rows, as once, few or many counts, or as a class when the clone is expanded.

J: TRBJ2-3
V: TRBV4-1
size: -
D: TRBD2
DNA: TGCGCCAGCAGCTTTGCGGGGGGCACAGATACGCAGTATTTT
CDR3: CASSFAGGTDTQYF

J: TRBJ2-3
V: TRBV3-1/TRBV3-2
size: -
D: TRBD2
DNA: TGTGCCAGCAACTTAAAATCCGGGACTAGCGGGAGGGCCGGCACAGATACGCAGTATTTT
CDR3: CASNLKSGTSGRAGTDTQYF

J: TRBJ1-3
V: TRBV28
size: -
D: TRBD1
DNA: TGTGCCAGCAGTTCGAGGCGACAGGGCGGAAACACCATATATTTT
CDR3: CASSSRRQGGNTIYF

J: TRBJ2-2
V: TRBV5-6
size: -
D: -
DNA: TGTGCCAGCAGCCTCAACACCGGGGAGCTGTTTTTT
CDR3: CASSLNTGELFF

J: TRBJ2-7
V: TRBV30
size: -
D: TRBD1
DNA: TGTGCCTGGAGCGTGAGACAGGGATCCTACGAGCAGTACTTC
CDR3: CAWSVRQGSYEQYF

J: TRBJ2-7
V: TRBV30
size: -
D: TRBD1
DNA: TGTGCCTGGAGCGCCGGACAGGGTCGGTACGAGCAGTACTTC
CDR3: CAWSAGQGRYEQYF

J: TRBJ1-5
V: TRBV6-5
size: -
D: TRBD1
DNA: TGTGCCAGCAGTCAGAACAGGGGGCTGGGACAGCCCCAGCATTTT
CDR3: CASSQNRGLGQPQHF

J: TRBJ1-4
V: TRBV6-1
size: -
D: -
DNA: TGTGCCAGCAGTGTATGGACAGCGACAACTAATGAAAAACTGTTTTTT
CDR3: CASSVWTATTNEKLFF

J: TRBJ2-1
V: TRBV7-2
size: -
D: -
DNA: TGTGCCAGCAGCCCCCTGGGGGGGCGGGGAGCCTACAATGAGCAGTTCTTC
CDR3: CASSPLGGRGAYNEQFF

J: TRBJ2-5
V: TRBV6-1
size: -
D: TRBD2
DNA: TGTGCCAGCAGTGATAGGGCCTCGGGACTAGCGGGAGAGGAGACCCAGTACTTC
CDR3: CASSDRASGLAGEETQYF

J: TRBJ2-1
V: TRBV4-2
size: -
D: TRBD2
DNA: TGTGCCAGCAGCCCGGGACTAGCGGGGGCCCAGTTCTTC
CDR3: CASSPGLAGAQFF

J: TRBJ1-1
V: TRBV4-2
size: -
D: -
DNA: TGTGCCAGCAGCCAAGCCGTGAACACTGAAGCTTTCTTT
CDR3: CASSQAVNTEAFF

J: TRBJ1-1
V: TRBV7-9
size: many
D: -
DNA: TGTGCCAGCAGCCGGACACTTGAAGCTTTCTTT
CDR3: CASSRTLEAFF

J: TRBJ1-3
V: TRBV4-1
size: once
D: -
DNA: TGCGCCAGCAGCCAAGCGGGCTCTGGAAACACCATATATTTT
CDR3: CASSQAGSGNTIYF

J: TRBJ2-3
V: TRBV6-6
size: -
D: TRBD1
DNA: TGTGCCAGCAGTGGCCGACAGGGGTCGCAGTATTTT
CDR3: CASSGRQGSQYF

J: TRBJ2-2
V: TRBV24-1
size: -
D: TRBD1
DNA: TGTGCCACCAGTCCCTCTAGTGACAGGACAGGAACCGGGGAGCTGTTTTTT
CDR3: CATSPSSDRTGTGELFF

J: TRBJ2-1
V: TRBV5-1
size: -
D: TRBD2
DNA: TGCGCCAGCAGCTTGGCCGCCAGAGGCAGCGGGAGGGGTTACAATGAGCAGTTCTTC
CDR3: CASSLAARGSGRGYNEQFF

J: TRBJ2-3
V: TRBV20-1
size: -
D: -
DNA: TGCAGTGCTATTATAGATACGCAGTATTTT
CDR3: CSAIIDTQYF

J: TRBJ2-7
V: TRBV28
size: -
D: TRBD1
DNA: TGTGCCAGCTCCCAGGACAGGGTCTCTGACGAGCAGTACTTC
CDR3: CASSQDRVSDEQYF

J: TRBJ2-1
V: TRBV6-6
size: -
D: TRBD2
DNA: TGTGCCAGCAGTCCGGGACTAGCATTCTACAATGAGCAGTTCTTC
CDR3: CASSPGLAFYNEQFF

J: TRBJ1-6
V: TRBV24-1
size: -
D: -
DNA: TGTGCCACCCCCAGGTTTTCACCCCTCCACTTT
CDR3: CATPRFSPLHF

J: TRBJ1-2
V: TRBV10-3
size: -
D: -
DNA: TGTGCCATCAGGGAGTACAGGAGAGATGGCTACACCTTC
CDR3: CAIREYRRDGYTF

J: TRBJ2-2
V: TRBV11-2
size: -
D: TRBD2
DNA: TGTGCCAGCAGCTTGACTAGCGGTGGCACCGGGGAGCTGTTTTTT
CDR3: CASSLTSGGTGELFF

J: TRBJ2-5
V: TRBV11-2
size: once
D: -
DNA: TGTGCCAGCAGCTTAGACCCCCTACCGCTGGAGACCCAGTACTTC
CDR3: CASSLDPLPLETQYF

J: TRBJ2-5
V: TRBV7-7
size: -
D: TRBD2
DNA: TGTGCCAGCAGCTTATCGGCTAGCGGGAGTTTCAAAGAGACCCAGTACTTC
CDR3: CASSLSASGSFKETQYF

J: TRBJ2-1
V: TRBV3-1/TRBV3-2
size: -
D: TRBD2
DNA: TGTGCCAGCAGCCGCAGGACTAGCGGGCGGAATGAGCAGTTCTTC
CDR3: CASSRRTSGRNEQFF

J: TRBJ2-1
V: TRBV4-1
size: -
D: -
DNA: TGCGCCAGCAGCCAAGGGGGAACAGGTGGGATGGTCTACAATGAGCAGTTCTTC
CDR3: CASSQGGTGGMVYNEQFF

J: TRBJ1-6
V: TRBV28
size: -
D: -
DNA: TGTGCCAGCAGTTTATCCCCAGGGATCGGTTCACCCCTCCACTTT
CDR3: CASSLSPGIGSPLHF

J: TRBJ2-1
V: TRBV6-1
size: -
D: TRBD2
DNA: TGTGCCAGCAGTGAATTGGGACTAGCCCCCTACAATGAGCAGTTCTTC
CDR3: CASSELGLAPYNEQFF

J: TRBJ1-1
V: TRBV9
size: -
D: -
DNA: TGTGCCAGCAGCCCAACCTGGACAGAGAACACTGAAGCTTTCTTT
CDR3: CASSPTWTENTEAFF

J: TRBJ1-2
V: TRBV5-6
size: -
D: TRBD1
DNA: TGTGCCAGCAGTCAGGGGGAGTTTTACTACTATGGCTACACCTTC
CDR3: CASSQGEFYYYGYTF

J: TRBJ2-1
V: TRBV27
size: -
D: -
DNA: TGTGCCAGCAGTCCCCTAGTGGCAGGGTACTATGAGCAGTTCTTC
CDR3: CASSPLVAGYYEQFF

J: TRBJ1-6
V: TRBV19
size: -
D: -
DNA: TGTGCCAGTAGCCAGGGGCAGCATTTTAATTCACCCCTCCACTTT
CDR3: CASSQGQHFNSPLHF

J: TRBJ1-1
V: TRBV12-3/TRBV12-4
size: -
D: -
DNA: TGTGCCAGCAGTTTAATTTCGGAGACTGAAGCTTTCTTT
CDR3: CASSLISETEAFF

J: TRBJ1-1
V: TRBV12-3/TRBV12-4
size: -
D: -
DNA: TGTGCCAGCGGGGGGGGGTCTGAAGCTTTCTTT
CDR3: CASGGGSEAFF

J: TRBJ1-2
V: TRBV11-2
size: -
D: -
DNA: TGTGCCAGCAGCTTAGATAACAGTCGCTATGGCTACACCTTC
CDR3: CASSLDNSRYGYTF

J: TRBJ2-1
V: TRBV5-4
size: -
D: TRBD2
DNA: TGTGCCAGCAGCTCCGGACTAGCGGGGGGGCGCTCCTACAATGAGCAGTTCTTC
CDR3: CASSSGLAGGRSYNEQFF

J: TRBJ2-5
V: TRBV5-1
size: -
D: -
DNA: TGCGCCAGCAGTCCCAGATCCCAAGAGACCCAGTACTTC
CDR3: CASSPRSQETQYF

J: TRBJ2-2
V: TRBV3-1/TRBV3-2
size: -
D: -
DNA: TGTGCCAGCAGCGAAAATGCTGGTCGGGTCGGGGAGCTGTTTTTT
CDR3: CASSENAGRVGELFF

J: TRBJ2-2
V: TRBV19
size: -
D: TRBD2
DNA: TGTGCCAGTAGTGCTCGACTAGCGGGGGGGCCAGGGAACACCGGGGAGCTGTTTTTT
CDR3: CASSARLAGGPGNTGELFF

J: TRBJ2-2
V: TRBV29-1
size: -
D: TRBD2
DNA: TGCAGCGTGGGAGGGGACGGCGTGAACACCGGGGAGCTGTTTTTT
CDR3: CSVGGDGVNTGELFF

J: TRBJ2-7
V: TRBV11-1
size: -
D: TRBD2
DNA: TGTGCCAGCAGCTTGAGGGGACTAAACTACGAGCAGTACTTC
CDR3: CASSLRGLNYEQYF

J: TRBJ1-4
V: TRBV4-2
size: -
D: -
DNA: TGTGCCAGCAGCCAAGTCTTCCCGAGCGGTGAAAAACTGTTTTTT
CDR3: CASSQVFPSGEKLFF